This TCR beta chain was recovered during a study of PD-1 blockade in mismatch repair-deficient tumors. As for the study in general: Enrolled about 2013-2016, patients had progressing, pretreated mismatch repair-deficient cancers of about a dozen types.

The germline gives CDR1 MNHNY, CDR2 SVGAGI (reference sequence). The CDR3 consists of 15 residues. Trimming stripped 5 bases from V and 4 bases from J, with 15 bases between. Findings and caveats of the study: Tumor-resident clones, often undetectable pretreatment in blood, expanded then contracted after pembrolizumab.

Concerning this clone: Its antigen is as yet unknown.

Profiled with immunoSEQ multiplex PCR; TCRdb holds only in-frame clones, not every one. Among roughly 84,000 clones listed, approximately 84% were seen once. Every patient had mismatch repair deficiency by PCR or immunohistochemistry. The TCR sequence derives from an adult with mismatch repair-deficient cancer. The chain couples TRBV6-6 to TRBJ1-5; unclear D gene. The sample here was peripheral blood, taken 12 weeks after starting pembrolizumab. The CDR3 nucleotides read TGTGCCAGCAGTCCTACGACACCGCATAATCAGCCCCAGCATTTT. It codes for CASSPTTPHNQPQHF.